This T cell receptor (beta chain) was observed in a study of T cells after yellow fever vaccination. Background on the study: Libraries from low-cell-number fractions were prepared with the SMART-Seq v4 Ultra Low Input RNA kit.

Production of TCR cDNA was by 5'RACE template switching, which also added a universal primer site and UMIs. TCRdb reprocessed the 5' RACE reads with MiXCR, giving one entry per CDR3 protein. The repertoire has about 160,000 distinct CDR3 sequences, approximately 6.8% of them found once; the top ten carry roughly 2.5%. This clonotype showed up many times. Its antigen remains unidentified. Study-wide results and caveats: Overall, a small share of clonotypes was seen in both CD4 and CD8 compartments. Weaker overall, the secondary response nonetheless peaked faster (day 5 versus 15).

CDR3 length: 14 residues. Germline V gives CDR1 SGHRS, CDR2 YFSETQ. Between the trimmed V and J ends, which lost 3 bases and 4 bases, there was a span of 13 bases. The receptor was isolated from a man younger than 35 who received the YFV17D yellow fever vaccine. The chain has TRBV5-1 and TRBJ1-1; D might be TRBD1 (6 bases). The sample in question was CD4+ T cells sorted from PBMCs, obtained more than 4 days after the first yellow fever vaccination. This CDR3 is CASSWQGYGTEAFF. The CDR3 nucleotides are TGCGCCAGCAGCTGGCAGGGGTACGGCACTGAAGCTTTCTTT.